The source of this TCR beta chain is a study of cytomegalovirus exposure and HLA in healthy donors. Study-wide points: Highest at DRB1 and lowest at HLA-C, TCR association rates differed among HLA loci in a later analysis.

CDR3 length: 17 amino acids. The V segment lost 4 bases and the J segment 5 bases; nucleotides outside the gene matches: 12. Germline V gene lookup returns CDR1 LGHNA and CDR2 YSLEER. Remarks on this clone: Its antigen is undetermined.

13 Jbeta primers and 60 Vbeta primers were used for the PCR. This table comes from immunoSEQ multiplex PCR, and its TCRdb copy is limited to in-frame clones, with some not included. This table holds approximately 130,000 clones, 60% to 85% found once. The sequencing sample was made of PBMCs. This receptor was obtained from a woman aged 40 to 50 in good health and CMV-seronegative. The rearrangement links TRBV4-3 to TRBJ2-2; 8 positions agree with TRBD1. CDR3: CASSPQTGVIGTGELFF. CDR3 nucleotide sequence: TGCGCCAGCAGCCCCCAGACAGGGGTGATTGGTACCGGGGAGCTGTTTTTT.